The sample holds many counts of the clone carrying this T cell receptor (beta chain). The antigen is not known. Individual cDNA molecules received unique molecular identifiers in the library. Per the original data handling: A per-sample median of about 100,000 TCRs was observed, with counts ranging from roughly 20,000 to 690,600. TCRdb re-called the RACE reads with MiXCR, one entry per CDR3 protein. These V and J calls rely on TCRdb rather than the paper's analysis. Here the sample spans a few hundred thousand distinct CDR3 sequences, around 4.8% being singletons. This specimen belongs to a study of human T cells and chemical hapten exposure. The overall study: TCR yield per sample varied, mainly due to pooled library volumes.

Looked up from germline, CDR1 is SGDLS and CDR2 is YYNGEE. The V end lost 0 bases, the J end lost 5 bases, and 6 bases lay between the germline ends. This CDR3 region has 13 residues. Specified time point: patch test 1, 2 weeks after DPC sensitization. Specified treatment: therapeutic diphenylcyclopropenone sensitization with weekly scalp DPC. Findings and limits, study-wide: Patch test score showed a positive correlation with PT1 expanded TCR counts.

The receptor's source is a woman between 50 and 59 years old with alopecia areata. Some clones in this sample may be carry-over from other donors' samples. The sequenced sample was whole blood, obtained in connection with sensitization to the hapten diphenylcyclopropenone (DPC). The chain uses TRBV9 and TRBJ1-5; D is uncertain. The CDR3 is CASSVGADQPQHF. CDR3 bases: TGTGCCAGCAGCGTAGGGGCGGATCAGCCCCAGCATTTT.